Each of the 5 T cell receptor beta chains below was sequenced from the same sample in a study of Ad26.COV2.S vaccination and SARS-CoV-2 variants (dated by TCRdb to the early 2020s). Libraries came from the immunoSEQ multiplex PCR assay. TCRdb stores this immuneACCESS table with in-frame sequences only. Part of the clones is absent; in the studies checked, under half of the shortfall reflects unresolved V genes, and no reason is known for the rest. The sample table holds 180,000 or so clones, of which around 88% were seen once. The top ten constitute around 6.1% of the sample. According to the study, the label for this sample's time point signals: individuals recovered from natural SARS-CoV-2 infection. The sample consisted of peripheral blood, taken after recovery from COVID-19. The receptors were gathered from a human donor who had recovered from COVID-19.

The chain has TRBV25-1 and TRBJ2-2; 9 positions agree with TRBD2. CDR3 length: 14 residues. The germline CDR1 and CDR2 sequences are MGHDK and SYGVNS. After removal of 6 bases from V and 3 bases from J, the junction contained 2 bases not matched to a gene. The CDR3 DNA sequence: TGTGCCAGCAGGGGACTAGCCTACACCGGGGAGCTGTTTTTT. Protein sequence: CASRGLAYTGELFF. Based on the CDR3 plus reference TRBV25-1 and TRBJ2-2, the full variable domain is EADIYQTPRYLVIGTGKKITLECSQTMGHDKMYWYQQDPGMELHLIHYSYGVNSTEKGDLSSESTVSRIRTEHFPLTLESARPSHTSQYLCASRGLAYTGELFFGEGSRLTVL.

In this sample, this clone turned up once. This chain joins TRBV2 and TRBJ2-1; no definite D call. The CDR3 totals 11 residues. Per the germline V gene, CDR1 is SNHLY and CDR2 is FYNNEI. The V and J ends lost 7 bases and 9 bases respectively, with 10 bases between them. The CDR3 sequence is CASKRLLEQFF. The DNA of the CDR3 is TGTGCCAGCAAAAGACTCCTTGAGCAGTTCTTC.

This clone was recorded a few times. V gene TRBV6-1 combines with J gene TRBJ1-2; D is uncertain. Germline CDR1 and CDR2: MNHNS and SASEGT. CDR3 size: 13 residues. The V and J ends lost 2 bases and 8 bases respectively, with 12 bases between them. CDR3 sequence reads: CASSEHSEGGYTF. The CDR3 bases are TGTGCCAGCAGTGAACACAGCGAAGGGGGCTACACCTTC.

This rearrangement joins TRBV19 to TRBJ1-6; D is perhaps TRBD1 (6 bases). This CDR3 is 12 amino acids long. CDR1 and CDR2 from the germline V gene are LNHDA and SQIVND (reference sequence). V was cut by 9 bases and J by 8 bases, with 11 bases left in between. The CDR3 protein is CASGQLDSPLHF. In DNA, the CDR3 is TGTGCCAGCGGACAGTTGGATTCACCCCTCCACTTT.

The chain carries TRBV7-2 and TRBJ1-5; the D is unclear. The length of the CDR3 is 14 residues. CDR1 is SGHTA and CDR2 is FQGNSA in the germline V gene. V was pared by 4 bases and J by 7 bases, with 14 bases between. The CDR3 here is CASSYPGVGQPQHF. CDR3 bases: TGTGCCAGCAGCTACCCCGGGGTAGGACAGCCCCAGCATTTT.